The next 3 T cell receptor beta chains were all read from a single sample in a study of blood T cell repertoires in COVID-19. Here immunoSEQ multiplex PCR was the method, and the copy in TCRdb shows in-frame clones only, minus some. Of approximately 40,000 clones listed, around nine tenths are singletons. The sample was peripheral blood. These receptors were taken from an older woman with acute or convalescent COVID-19.

The chain recombines TRBV3-1 (or the pseudogene TRBV3-2) with TRBJ2-5; TRBD2 matches 10 bases. With V trimmed by 3 bases and J by 4 bases, 5 bases remained unmatched. The CDR3 loop spans 15 amino acids. CDR1 is LGHDT and CDR2 is YNNKEL in the germline V gene (reference sequence). CDR3 region: CASSQGTSASETQYF. CDR3 sequence (DNA): TGTGCCAGCAGCCAGGGGACTAGCGCATCAGAGACCCAGTACTTC.

The chain employs TRBV19 and TRBJ1-1, with a tentative D call TRBD1 (5 bases). Deletions cut 3 bases from V and 7 bases from J, with 12 bases between. The CDR3 sequence is 13 residues long. Germline loops: CDR1 LNHDA, CDR2 SQIVND (reference sequence). This CDR3 is CASSIKGSSEAFF. DNA for the CDR3: TGTGCCAGTAGTATTAAGGGGTCGAGTGAAGCTTTCTTT.

This chain links TRBV7-2 with TRBJ2-7, with 8 bases fitting TRBD1. The V gene's germline CDR1 is SGHTA and CDR2 FQGNSA. This CDR3 is 15 amino acids long. J was trimmed by 2 bases and V by 5 bases; bases with no gene match: 8. The CDR3 DNA reads as TGTGCCAGCAGCGAAACAGGGGGACGAACCTACGAGCAGTACGTC. This sequence encodes CASSETGGRTYEQYV.